Below are 4 T cell receptor beta chains sequenced from a single sample in a study of spatial heterogeneity in lung cancer. Study results and caveats: Within tumors, counts of expanded alpha and beta TCRs tracked tumor mutation counts.

No antigens are known for them. Each CDR3 protein is one row after TCRdb ran MiXCR on the 5' RACE reads. The profile shows 100,000 to 110,000 distinct CDR3 sequences, 4% to 4.5% of them singletons. Time point reported: sample taken at primary tumor resection. Sequencing used lung tumor tissue, obtained at surgery. The source of these receptors is a male donor with early-stage non-small cell lung cancer.

This clonotype occurred many times. The gene calls are TRBV5-1 and TRBJ1-6; D unresolved. Per germline, CDR1 SGHRS and CDR2 YFSETQ. This CDR3 has 13 amino acids. V was trimmed by 0 bases and J by 7 bases, leaving 5 bases between them. The CDR3 loop is CASSLELNSPLHF. The DNA for the CDR3 is TGCGCCAGCAGCTTGGAACTAAATTCACCCCTCCACTTT.

This clonotype was counted at least ten times. The chain recombines TRBV9 with TRBJ1-2, with 8 positions matching TRBD1. The trim removed 4 bases at V and 8 bases at J, leaving 13 bases unmatched. The germline gives CDR1 SGDLS, CDR2 YYNGEE. The CDR3 spans 15 residues. The CDR3 region has the DNA TGTGCCAGCAGCCCATCTCCAGGGGGCGCCGGCGGCTACACCTTC. This codes for CASSPSPGGAGGYTF.

Ten or more counts support this clonotype. CDR3 amino acids: CASSYGANEQYF. CDR3 in DNA: TGTGCCAGCAGCTACGGGGCCAACGAGCAGTACTTC. The chain couples TRBV2 to TRBJ2-7; D is tentatively TRBD1 or TRBD2 (5 bases each). Germline CDR1 reads SNHLY; CDR2 reads FYNNEI. V was pared by 6 bases and J by 5 bases, with 11 bases between. The CDR3 is 12 amino acids.

This clonotype was detected ten times or more. V usage is TRBV9 and J usage is TRBJ2-7; D not certain. Germline CDR1 and CDR2: SGDLS and YYNGEE. CDR3 size: 13 residues. Trimming stripped 0 bases from V and 3 bases from J, with 7 bases between. Here the CDR3 DNA reads TGTGCCAGCAGCGTAGAACCCGGCTACGAGCAGTACTTC. Translated, it gives CASSVEPGYEQYF.